This T cell receptor beta chain derives from a study of control samples from healthy donors and cancer patients. Sequenced by immunoSEQ multiplex PCR; TCRdb stores in-frame clones only, minus some. The sample gives roughly 88,000 clones, 90% to 95% of which show up once; around 8.5% is in the top ten. Germline V gives CDR1 SGHTA, CDR2 FQGNSA. This CDR3 comprises 15 residues. With V trimmed by 4 bases and J by 5 bases, 8 bases remained unmatched. The sample consisted of blood. The sequence derives from a man aged 18 to 30 in good health. This chain joins TRBV7-2 and TRBJ2-7; 10 bases are a match to TRBD1. This chain's CDR3 is CASSSGTGTGDEQYF. The CDR3 DNA reads TGTGCCAGCAGCTCGGGGACCGGGACAGGGGACGAGCAGTACTTC.